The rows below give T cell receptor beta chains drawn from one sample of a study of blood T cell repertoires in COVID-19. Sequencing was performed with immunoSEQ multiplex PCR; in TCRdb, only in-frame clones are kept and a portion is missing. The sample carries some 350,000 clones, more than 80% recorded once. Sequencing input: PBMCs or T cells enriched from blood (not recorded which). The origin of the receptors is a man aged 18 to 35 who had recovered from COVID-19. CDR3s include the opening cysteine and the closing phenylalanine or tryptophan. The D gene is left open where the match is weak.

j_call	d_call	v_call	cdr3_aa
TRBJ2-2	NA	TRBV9	CASSSTTGTTGELFF
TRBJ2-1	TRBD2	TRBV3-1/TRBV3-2	CASSQKVGSGRCPFDEQFF
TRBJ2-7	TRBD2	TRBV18	CASSPRRLAGDFYEQYF
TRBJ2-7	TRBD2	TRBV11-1	CASSVAGGSYEQYF
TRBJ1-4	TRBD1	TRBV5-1	CASSLGTGTGNEKLFF
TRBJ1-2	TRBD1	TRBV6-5	CASSYLGQGGYGYTF
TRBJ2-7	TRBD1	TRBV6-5	CASSRQGRSFYEQYF
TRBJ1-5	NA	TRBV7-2	CATSRGEDQPQHF
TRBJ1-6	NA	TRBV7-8	CASSPRIDNSPLHF
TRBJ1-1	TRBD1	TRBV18	CASSQGQSTEAFF
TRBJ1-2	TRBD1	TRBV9	CASSFTTGGGFGYTF
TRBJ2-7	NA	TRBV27	CASSLRQGLYEQYF